The rows below give T cell receptor beta chains drawn from one sample of a study of shared clonotypes between healthy human individuals. The data were produced by immunoSEQ multiplex PCR, yet TCRdb's version contains in-frame clones alone and is incomplete. The repertoire has 1.6 million or so clones, roughly 96% of them found once; the top ten carry about 1%. Material: naive CD4+ T cells sorted from blood. Every receptor here comes from a man aged 30 to 45 in good health. Each CDR3 is given with its conserved first and last residue. The order of the fields is clone size, V gene, J gene, CDR3 protein. Expanded clones are given a class, and other clones once, few, many or no size at all.

NA	TRBV15	TRBJ2-4	CATSRDGGLSRNIQYF
NA	TRBV27	TRBJ2-7	CASSSSRAYEQYF
NA	TRBV27	TRBJ2-2	CASSRQGAGLVWGGELFF
NA	TRBV2	TRBJ1-2	CASSLGGNYGYTF
NA	TRBV5-1	TRBJ1-1	CASSLTGGMNTEAFF
NA	TRBV5-1	TRBJ2-2	CAGRDTANTGELFF
NA	TRBV30	TRBJ2-1	CAWSVGGEQFF
NA	TRBV27	TRBJ2-7	CASSSLALAGGPYEQYF
NA	TRBV20-1	TRBJ2-5	CSARTETQYF
NA	TRBV7-9	TRBJ2-1	CASSLGTLAGIYNEQFF
NA	TRBV5-6	TRBJ2-5	CASSLELGETQYF
once	TRBV11-2	TRBJ1-2	CASSLMRGRNGYTF
NA	TRBV29-1	TRBJ1-2	CSVGGDYGYGYTF
NA	TRBV7-3	TRBJ1-2	CASSLNPNPVGTSSGGYTF
NA	TRBV6-1	TRBJ2-7	CAASAGDSYEQYF
NA	TRBV5-5	TRBJ2-7	CASSYDPHYEQYF
NA	TRBV7-9	TRBJ1-1	CASSVGQGGTEAFF
NA	TRBV10-1	TRBJ2-7	CARKKTGSYEQYF
NA	TRBV5-4	TRBJ2-1	CASSLPGRWYNEQFF
NA	TRBV5-6	TRBJ2-1	CASQDRASYSGNEQFF
NA	TRBV5-1	TRBJ2-7	CASSLRLAGVNEQYF
NA	TRBV7-6	TRBJ2-7	CASSLGSLDRMAEQYF
NA	TRBV5-1	TRBJ2-7	CASSGGQRDPYEQYF
NA	TRBV19	TRBJ1-5	CASSIGSGGISQPQHF
NA	TRBV9	TRBJ2-3	CASSVRAYTDTQYF
NA	TRBV7-7	TRBJ2-2	CASSLGRLTGELFF
NA	TRBV2	TRBJ1-1	CATAGQMNTEAFF
NA	TRBV9	TRBJ2-5	CASSPTEGVAETQYF
NA	TRBV10-2	TRBJ2-2	CAGQKGATGELFF
NA	TRBV27	TRBJ2-3	CASSSTASTDTQYF
once	TRBV6-1	TRBJ2-7	CASSEKGYEQYF
NA	TRBV18	TRBJ2-3	CASSPLRTGTLTDTQYF
NA	TRBV4-3	TRBJ2-3	CASSQDKGIGADTQYF
NA	TRBV7-9	TRBJ2-5	CASSLFPTLSLTAKETQYF
NA	TRBV7-3	TRBJ2-3	CASSRDRVGDTQYF
NA	TRBV7-6	TRBJ2-2	CASSEGVLTSGSANTGELFF
NA	TRBV10-3	TRBJ2-5	CAISETQGVGETQYF
once	TRBV7-2	TRBJ2-7	CASSPDWYEQYF
NA	TRBV9	TRBJ2-1	CASSVGGGKNEQFF
once	TRBV29-1	TRBJ1-1	CSAQDLRGNTEAFF
NA	TRBV5-1	TRBJ1-2	CASSLDPYGYTF
NA	TRBV7-9	TRBJ2-7	CASSLGNPSSGQYF
NA	TRBV6-4	TRBJ2-2	CASSKGQGTNTGELFF
once	TRBV28	TRBJ2-7	CASSLAVPYEQYF
NA	TRBV5-5	TRBJ2-7	CASSLRDTHYEQYF
NA	TRBV6-6	TRBJ2-1	CASSPGLAGANEQFF
NA	TRBV10-2	TRBJ2-2	CASSVRAGVAGELFF
NA	TRBV19	TRBJ1-5	CASSSGTGFNQPQHF